Below, 23 T cell receptor beta chains from the same sample are listed, as sequenced in a study of regulatory T cells in long-lasting Graves disease. The time point here: newly diagnosed GD, antithyroid drugs for less than 3 months. From RNA extracted from PBMCs, the TCR library was made. For TCR beta, libraries came from iRepertoire HTBI primers and Arm-PCR of CDR3 regions. MiXCR, run by TCRdb on the multiplex PCR reads, gives a single entry per CDR3 protein. The repertoire has 350,000 to 550,000 distinct CDR3 sequences, 15% of them found once; the top ten carry 16%. These data also featured in a second study, about T cells in Graves' hyperthyroidism and ophthalmopathy.

Sequenced here: peripheral blood mononuclear cells (PBMCs), sampled at new diagnosis, from a patient treated with antithyroid drugs. These receptors came from a woman aged 25 to 39 with Graves disease.

The chain uses TRBV5-1 and TRBJ2-1, with D perhaps being TRBD1 or TRBD2 (5 bases each). From germline, CDR1 is SGHRS and CDR2 YFSETQ. V lost 7 bases, J lost 2 bases, and 16 bases lay in between. The CDR3 totals 15 residues. CDR3 sequence: CASQGAAGTYNEQFF. CDR3 in DNA: TGCGCCAGCCAAGGGGCCGCCGGGACCTACAATGAGCAGTTCTTC.

This clonotype has ten or more counts. The rearrangement joins TRBV11-1 to TRBJ2-7; 8 nucleotides match TRBD1. In germline, CDR1 is SGHAT, CDR2 FQDESV (reference sequence). The V segment lost 5 bases and the J segment 0 bases; nucleotides outside the gene matches: 6. The CDR3 consists of 15 residues. The CDR3 loop reads CASSPWTGPSYEQYF. CDR3 nucleotide sequence: TGTGCCAGCAGCCCTTGGACAGGGCCCTCCTACGAGCAGTACTTC. The full variable domain, with the rest looked up from reference TRBV11-1 and TRBJ2-7, is EAEVAQSPRYKITEKSQAVAFWCDPISGHATLYWYRQILGQGPELLVQFQDESVVDDSQLPKDRFSAERLKGVDSTLKIQPAELGDSAMYLCASSPWTGPSYEQYFGPGTRLTVT.

There are many counts of this clonotype. The chain is built from TRBV7-3 and TRBJ2-3, with TRBD2 matching 7 bases. The CDR3 contains 17 residues. The V and J ends lost 4 bases and 2 bases, in that order; junction bases with no gene match: 12. From germline, CDR1 is SGHTA and CDR2 FQGTGA. The CDR3 coding sequence is TGTGCCAGCAGCTCCGAGAGAGGTGGACTAGTCACAGATACGCAGTATTTT. Its translation: CASSSERGGLVTDTQYF.

Many counts were recorded for this clonotype. V usage is TRBV9 and J usage is TRBJ2-7; TRBD2 matches 10 bases. CDR1 and CDR2 (germline): SGDLS, YYNGEE. V was clipped by 3 bases and J by 5 bases; unmatched bases: 8. The CDR3 covers 15 residues. The CDR3 loop reads CASSAAGGAGHEQYF. The DNA of the CDR3 is TGTGCCAGCAGCGCAGCGGGGGGGGCCGGGCACGAGCAGTACTTC.

This clonotype was counted only a few times. The rearrangement links TRBV7-9 to TRBJ2-7; possible D gene TRBD1, 7 bases. Germline CDR1 reads SEHNR; CDR2 reads FQNEAQ (reference sequence). The length of the CDR3 is 16 residues. Trimming took 5 bases from V and 1 from J, leaving 18 bases between them. Here the CDR3 DNA reads TGTGCCAGCAGCCCGATGGGGGGACAGCCATCCTACGAGCAGTACTTC. Protein product: CASSPMGGQPSYEQYF.

This clonotype was observed a few times. The rearrangement joins TRBV5-1 to TRBJ2-7; tentatively, D is TRBD2 (6 bases). The germline gives CDR1 SGHRS, CDR2 YFSETQ. V was trimmed by 0 bases and J by 2 bases, leaving 12 bases between them. The CDR3 loop spans 15 amino acids. CDR3 DNA: TGCGCCAGCAGCTTGGGGGGAGGCTCTACCTACGAGCAGTACTTC. Its protein product is CASSLGGGSTYEQYF.

This clonotype has at least ten counts. V is TRBV3-1 and J is TRBJ1-4; tentatively, D is TRBD1 (5 bases). This CDR3 comprises 17 residues. V was trimmed by 0 bases and J by 1 base, leaving 12 bases between them. From germline, CDR1 is LGHDT and CDR2 YNNKEL (reference sequence). In DNA form, the CDR3 reads TGTGCCAGCAGCCAAGATCCGGGGGTGGGAACTAATGAAAAACTGTTTTTT. Amino acids: CASSQDPGVGTNEKLFF.

The chain employs TRBV4-2 and TRBJ1-5, with D perhaps TRBD1 (5 bases). There are 17 residues in the CDR3. V shed 0 bases and J shed 0 bases, with 12 bases lying between them. Germline lookup yields CDR1 LGHNA and CDR2 YNFKEQ. The CDR3 bases are TGTGCCAGCAGCCAAGAGGATAGGACAAGTAGCAATCAGCCCCAGCATTTT. Its protein product is CASSQEDRTSSNQPQHF.

To note about this clonotype: A much larger clone sits a single nucleotide away, making a read error possible. The chain is built from TRBV13 and TRBJ2-7, with D possibly called TRBD1 or TRBD2 (5 bases each). The germline V gene has CDR1 PRHDT and CDR2 FYEKMQ (reference sequence). Trimming left V 4 bases short and J 5 bases short, with 15 bases between. The CDR3 is made up of 14 amino acids. The CDR3 nucleotides are TGTGCCAGCAGCTCAAGGGGACCCGGCAACGAGCAGTACTTC. Encoded protein: CASSSRGPGNEQYF.

To note about this clonotype: A much larger clone sits a single nucleotide away, making a read error possible. The chain carries TRBV2 and TRBJ2-7; 8 bases match TRBD1. CDR1 is SNHLY, CDR2 FYNNEI, per germline. The CDR3 extends over 14 amino acids. The CDR3 loop is CVSNPGQAFYEQYF. CDR3 DNA sequence: TGTGTCAGCAACCCGGGACAGGCATTCTACGAGCAGTACTTC.

The V call is TRBV6-2 or TRBV6-3, the J call TRBJ2-7; D may be TRBD1 or TRBD2 (7 bases each). The CDR3 contains 13 residues. Germline values: CDR1 MNHEY, CDR2 SVGEGT. The ends were cut back, 8 bases at V and 3 bases at J, with 14 bases in the middle. The CDR3, as DNA: TGTGCCAGCCAGGGGGGGGTGGACTACGAGCAGTACTTC. Translating it yields CASQGGVDYEQYF.

This clonotype has ten or more counts. The chain employs TRBV11-2 and TRBJ1-5, with a possible D match to TRBD1 (5 bases). Trimming left V 5 bases short and J 3 bases short, with 14 bases between. The CDR3 runs 15 residues. Germline assignment: CDR1 SGHAT and CDR2 FQNNGV. CDR3 in DNA: TGTGCCAGCAGCCCGAGGATAGGGGTCAATCAGCCCCAGCATTTT. Translation gives CASSPRIGVNQPQHF.

In its sample, this clonotype was seen many times. The rearrangement joins TRBV2 to TRBJ2-7, with D perhaps TRBD1 (6 bases). Trimming left V 1 base short and J 3 bases short, with 13 bases between. This CDR3 has 15 residues. Germline assignment: CDR1 SNHLY and CDR2 FYNNEI. The CDR3 DNA reads as TGTGCCAGCAGTGAAGTTGGGGGCGCAGGCTACGAGCAGTACTTC. Translating gives CASSEVGGAGYEQYF. Together with reference TRBV2 and TRBJ2-7, the CDR3 gives the full variable domain: EPEVTQTPSHQVTQMGQEVILRCVPISNHLYFYWYRQILGQKVEFLVSFYNNEISEKSEIFDDQFSVERPDGSNFTLKIRSTKLEDSAMYFCASSEVGGAGYEQYFGPGTRLTVT.

Only a few counts were recorded for this clonotype. The chain joins TRBV20-1 to TRBJ2-1, with D possibly called TRBD1 or TRBD2 (5 bases each). V shed 4 bases and J shed 0 bases, with 10 bases lying between them. This CDR3 has 14 amino acids. Germline-derived CDR1 and CDR2 are DFQATT and SNEGSKA (reference sequence). The CDR3: CSAKLDSSYNEQFF. For the CDR3, the DNA is TGCAGTGCTAAACTAGACAGCTCCTACAATGAGCAGTTCTTC.

This clonotype was observed a handful of times. The rearrangement uses TRBV5-5 and TRBJ1-3, with D maybe TRBD1 (5 bases). Between the trimmed V and J ends, which lost 2 bases and 0 bases, there was a span of 15 bases. The CDR3 is 17 residues long. Germline V gene data show CDR1 as SGHKS and CDR2 as YYEKEE (reference sequence). The CDR3 sequence is CASSFRWEGYSGNTIYF. The CDR3 DNA follows: TGTGCCAGCAGCTTCCGGTGGGAGGGGTACTCTGGAAACACCATATATTTT.

The chain employs TRBV5-1 and TRBJ2-1; the D call may be TRBD1 or TRBD2 (6 bases each). The CDR3 is made up of 18 amino acids. V gave up 4 bases and J gave up 2 bases, with 22 bases separating them. CDR1 SGHRS and CDR2 YFSETQ come from the germline V gene. CDR3 protein: CASSGGGGLDSTYNEQFF. In DNA, the CDR3 is TGCGCCAGCAGCGGCGGAGGGGGTCTGGACAGCACCTACAATGAGCAGTTCTTC.

This clonotype was found a few times. The V gene is TRBV15, the J gene TRBJ2-3, with TRBD2 as a possible D gene (5 bases). With the DNA end fitting TRBJ2-7 better, the J assignment may be wrong. Per germline, CDR1 LNHNV and CDR2 YYDKDF (reference sequence). This CDR3 has 15 amino acids. CDR3 DNA: TGTGCCACCAGCGAAGGAAAGACGGGGTTCTACGAGCAGTACTTC. Translated: CATSEGKTGFYEQYF.

This clonotype has at least ten counts. At one end, the junction sequence differs from germline, possibly due to a read error. The chain uses TRBV27 and TRBJ2-7, with D hard to call. Germline assignment: CDR1 MNHEY and CDR2 SMNVEV (reference sequence). CDR3 length equals 14 residues. The CDR3 reads CASSPVSGGYEQYF. The CDR3 nucleotides read TGCGCCAGCAGCCCCGTCTCGGGTGGTTACGAGCAGTACTTC.

The rearrangement uses TRBV7-9 and TRBJ2-1, with D possibly called TRBD1 or TRBD2 (5 bases each). CDR3 size: 16 residues. The V end was cut by 5 bases, the J end by 2 bases, with 16 bases between. Germline CDR1 reads SEHNR; CDR2 reads FQNEAQ (reference sequence). The CDR3 protein is CASSHGTTTTYNEQFF. The CDR3, as DNA: TGTGCCAGCAGCCATGGGACCACCACGACCTACAATGAGCAGTTCTTC.

Ten or more counts support this clonotype. J is TRBJ1-5 and V is TRBV11-2; D is unclear. The CDR3 is 16 residues long. Trimming removed 4 bases at V and 4 bases at J, with 17 bases between. Per germline, CDR1 SGHAT and CDR2 FQNNGV. DNA for the CDR3: TGTGCCAGCAGCTCACACCCGGGGAGGGCGAATCAGCCCCAGCATTTT. Its protein product is CASSSHPGRANQPQHF.

This sequence joins TRBV4-2 and TRBJ2-7, with D hard to call. Germline V gives CDR1 LGHNA, CDR2 YNFKEQ. The CDR3 totals 15 residues. Trimming took 2 bases from V and 3 from J, leaving 14 bases between them. CDR3 in amino acids: CASSQSPGSNYEQYF. CDR3 coding DNA: TGTGCCAGCAGCCAATCCCCCGGCTCAAACTACGAGCAGTACTTC.

This clonotype was counted at least ten times. The chain uses TRBV28 and TRBJ2-3; the D gene could be TRBD1 or TRBD2 (7 bases each). The CDR3 totals 14 residues. Looked up from germline, CDR1 is MDHEN and CDR2 is SYDVKM. With 7 bases removed from V and 2 bases from J, the gap between germline ends came to 13 bases. CDR3 protein: CASTQGGITDTQYF. The CDR3 DNA sequence: TGTGCCAGCACCCAGGGGGGGATCACAGATACGCAGTATTTT. Filled out from reference TRBV28 and TRBJ2-3, the complete variable domain reads DVKVTQSSRYLVKRTGEKVFLECVQDMDHENMFWYRQDPGLGLRLIYFSYDVKMKEKGDIPEGYSVSREKKERFSLILESASTNQTSMYLCASTQGGITDTQYFGPGTRLTVL.

This clonotype occurred many times. The chain employs TRBV27 and TRBJ1-1; D perhaps matches TRBD1 (6 bases). V gave up 2 bases and J gave up 0 bases, with 10 bases separating them. Germline-derived CDR1 and CDR2 are MNHEY and SMNVEV (reference sequence). CDR3 size: 15 residues. The CDR3: CASSLRTEMNTEAFF. Here the CDR3 DNA reads TGTGCCAGCAGTTTAAGGACAGAAATGAACACTGAAGCTTTCTTT.